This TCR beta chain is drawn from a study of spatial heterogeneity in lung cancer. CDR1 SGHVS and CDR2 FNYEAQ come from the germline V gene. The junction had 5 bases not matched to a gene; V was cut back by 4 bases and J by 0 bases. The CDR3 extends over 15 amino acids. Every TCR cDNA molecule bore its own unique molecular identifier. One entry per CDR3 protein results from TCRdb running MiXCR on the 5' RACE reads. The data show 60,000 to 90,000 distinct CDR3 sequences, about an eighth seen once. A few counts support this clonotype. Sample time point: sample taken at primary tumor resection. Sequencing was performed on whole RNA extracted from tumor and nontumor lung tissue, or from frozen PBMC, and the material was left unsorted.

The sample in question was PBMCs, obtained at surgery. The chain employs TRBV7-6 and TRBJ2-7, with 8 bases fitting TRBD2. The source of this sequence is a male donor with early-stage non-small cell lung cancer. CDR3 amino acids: CASSSSSGLSYEQYF. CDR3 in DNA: TGTGCCAGCAGCTCGTCTAGCGGGCTCTCCTACGAGCAGTACTTC.